The sequence of this T cell receptor (beta chain) was determined in a study of blood T cell repertoires in COVID-19. Study in general: There were acute and convalescent COVID-19 samples, and they came from the United States, Italy and Spain.

V gave up 3 bases and J gave up 1 base, with 9 bases separating them. CDR3 length: 15 residues. Germline CDR1 MDHEN, CDR2 SYDVKM. The repertoire was sequenced with immunoSEQ multiplex PCR; TCRdb's copy has only in-frame clones and lacks some. The sample includes roughly 400,000 clones, roughly 90% of them seen just once. Specimen: PBMCs or T cells enriched from blood (not recorded which). This sequence joins TRBV28 and TRBJ2-2, with D possibly TRBD2 on 5 matching bases. This receptor was obtained from a woman aged 18 to 35 who had been exposed to COVID-19. CDR3 DNA: TGTGCCAGCAGTTTGGCCGGGGTGAACACCGGGGAGCTGTTTTTT. Translated, it gives CASSLAGVNTGELFF.